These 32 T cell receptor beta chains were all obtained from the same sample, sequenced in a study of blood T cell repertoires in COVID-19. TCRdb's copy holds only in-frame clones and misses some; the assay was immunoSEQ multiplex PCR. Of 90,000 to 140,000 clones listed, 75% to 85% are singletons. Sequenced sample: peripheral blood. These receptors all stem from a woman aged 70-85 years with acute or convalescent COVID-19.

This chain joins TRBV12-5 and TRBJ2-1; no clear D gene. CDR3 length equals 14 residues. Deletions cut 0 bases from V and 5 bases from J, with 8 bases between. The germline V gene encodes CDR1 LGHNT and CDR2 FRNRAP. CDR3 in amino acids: CASGLVQRDNEQFF. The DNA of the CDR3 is TGTGCTAGTGGTTTGGTACAACGGGACAATGAGCAGTTCTTC.

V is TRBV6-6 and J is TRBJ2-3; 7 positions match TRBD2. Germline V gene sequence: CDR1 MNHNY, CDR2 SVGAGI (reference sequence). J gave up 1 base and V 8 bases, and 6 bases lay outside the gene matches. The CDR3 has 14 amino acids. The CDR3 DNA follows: TGTGCCAGCGATCGGGGGGAGGGCACAGATACGCAGTATTTT. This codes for CASDRGEGTDTQYF.

CDR3 region: CASRLAGDTYEQYF. In DNA, the CDR3 is TGTGCCAGCAGGCTAGCGGGAGATACCTACGAGCAGTACTTC. V and J are TRBV7-9 and TRBJ2-7; 10 bases align to TRBD2. The ends lost 6 bases at V and 2 bases at J; junction bases unmatched: 4. CDR1 is SEHNR, CDR2 FQNEAQ, per germline (reference sequence). The CDR3 consists of 14 residues.

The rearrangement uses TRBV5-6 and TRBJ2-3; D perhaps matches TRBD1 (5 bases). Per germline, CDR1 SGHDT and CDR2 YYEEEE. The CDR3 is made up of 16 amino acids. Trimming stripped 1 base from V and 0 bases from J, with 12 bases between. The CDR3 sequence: CASSLMTATSTDTQYF. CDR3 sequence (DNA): TGTGCCAGCAGCTTGATGACAGCTACAAGCACAGATACGCAGTATTTT.

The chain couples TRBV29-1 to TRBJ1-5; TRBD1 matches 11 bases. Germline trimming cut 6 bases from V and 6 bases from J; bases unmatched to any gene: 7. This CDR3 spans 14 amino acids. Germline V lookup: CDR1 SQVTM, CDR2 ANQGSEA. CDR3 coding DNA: TGCAGCGTGGGAGGACAGGGGGCCGGTCAGCCCCAGCATTTT. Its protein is CSVGGQGAGQPQHF.

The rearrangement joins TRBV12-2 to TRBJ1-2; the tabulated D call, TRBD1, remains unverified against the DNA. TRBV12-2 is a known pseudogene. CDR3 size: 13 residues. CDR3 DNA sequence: TGTGCAAGTCGCTCGTACAGGCGACACTCCTACACCTTC. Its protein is CASRSYRRHSYTF.

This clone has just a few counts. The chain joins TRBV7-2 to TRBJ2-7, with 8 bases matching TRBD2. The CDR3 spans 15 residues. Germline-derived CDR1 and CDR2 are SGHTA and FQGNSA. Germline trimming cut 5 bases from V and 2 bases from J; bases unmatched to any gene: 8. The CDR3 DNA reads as TGTGCCAGCAGCCCTAGCCCGGGACTAGCCTACGAGCAGTACTTC. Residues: CASSPSPGLAYEQYF.

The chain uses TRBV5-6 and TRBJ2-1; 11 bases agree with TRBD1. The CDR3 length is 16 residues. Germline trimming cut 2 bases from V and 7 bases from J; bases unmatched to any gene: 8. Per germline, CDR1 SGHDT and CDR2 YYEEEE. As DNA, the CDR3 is TGTGCCAGCAGCTTCATCGGACAGGGGGCATTGAATGAGCAGTTCTTC. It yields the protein CASSFIGQGALNEQFF.

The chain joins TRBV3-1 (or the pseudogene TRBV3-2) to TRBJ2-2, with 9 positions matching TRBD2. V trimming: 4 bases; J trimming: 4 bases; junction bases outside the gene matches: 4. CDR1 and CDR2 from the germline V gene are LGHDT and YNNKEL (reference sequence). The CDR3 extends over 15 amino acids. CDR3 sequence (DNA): TGTGCCAGCAGCCCTAGCGGGACATTCACCGGGGAGCTGTTTTTT. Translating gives CASSPSGTFTGELFF.

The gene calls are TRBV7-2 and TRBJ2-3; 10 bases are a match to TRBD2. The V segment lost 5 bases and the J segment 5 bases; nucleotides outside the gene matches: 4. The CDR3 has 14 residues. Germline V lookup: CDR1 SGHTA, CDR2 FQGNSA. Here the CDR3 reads CASSQSGGVDTQYF. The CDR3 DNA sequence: TGTGCCAGCAGCCAGAGCGGGGGGGTAGATACGCAGTATTTT. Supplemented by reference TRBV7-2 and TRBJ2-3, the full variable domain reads GAGVSQSPSNKVTEKGKDVELRCDPISGHTALYWYRQSLGQGLEFLIYFQGNSAPDKSGLPSDRFSAERTGGSVSTLTIQRTQQEDSAVYLCASSQSGGVDTQYFGPGTRLTVL.

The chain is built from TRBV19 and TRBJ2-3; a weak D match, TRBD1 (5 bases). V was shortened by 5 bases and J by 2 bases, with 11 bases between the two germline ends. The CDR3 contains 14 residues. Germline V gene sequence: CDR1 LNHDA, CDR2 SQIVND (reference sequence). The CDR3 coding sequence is TGTGCCAGTAGTTCTTCTGGGGCCACAGATACGCAGTATTTT. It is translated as CASSSSGATDTQYF.

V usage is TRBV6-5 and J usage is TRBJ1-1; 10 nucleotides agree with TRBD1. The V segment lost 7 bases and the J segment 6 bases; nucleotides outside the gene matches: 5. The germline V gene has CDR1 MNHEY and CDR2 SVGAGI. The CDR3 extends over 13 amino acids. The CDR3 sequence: CASTRQGAAEAFF. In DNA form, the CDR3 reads TGTGCCAGCACTCGACAGGGGGCAGCTGAAGCTTTCTTT.

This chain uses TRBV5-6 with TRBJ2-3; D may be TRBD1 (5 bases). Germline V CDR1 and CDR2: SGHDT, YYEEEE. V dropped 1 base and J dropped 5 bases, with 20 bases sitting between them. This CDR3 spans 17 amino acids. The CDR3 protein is CASSLRTFGASRDTQYF. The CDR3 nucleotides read TGTGCCAGCAGCTTGAGGACCTTTGGGGCTTCTCGAGATACGCAGTATTTT.

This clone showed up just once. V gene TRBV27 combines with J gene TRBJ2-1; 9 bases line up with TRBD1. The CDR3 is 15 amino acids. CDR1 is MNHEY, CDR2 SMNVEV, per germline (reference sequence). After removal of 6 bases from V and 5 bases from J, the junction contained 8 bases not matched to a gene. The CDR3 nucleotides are TGTGCCAGCAGGCCGGACAGGGGCCCGCACAATGAGCAGTTCTTC. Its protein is CASRPDRGPHNEQFF.

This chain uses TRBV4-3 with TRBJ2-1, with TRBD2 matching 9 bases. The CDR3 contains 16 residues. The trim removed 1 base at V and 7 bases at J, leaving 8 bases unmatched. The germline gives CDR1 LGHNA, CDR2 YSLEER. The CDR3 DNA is TGCGCCAGCAGCCAAGGCGGCGGGGGGGTTATAAATGAGCAGTTCTTC. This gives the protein CASSQGGGGVINEQFF.

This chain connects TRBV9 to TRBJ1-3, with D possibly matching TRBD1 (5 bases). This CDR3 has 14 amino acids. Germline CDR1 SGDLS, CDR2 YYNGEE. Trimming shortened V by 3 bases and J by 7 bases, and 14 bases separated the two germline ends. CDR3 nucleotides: TGTGCCAGCAGCGCCGCAGGGTTGGGGAACACCATATATTTT. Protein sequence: CASSAAGLGNTIYF.

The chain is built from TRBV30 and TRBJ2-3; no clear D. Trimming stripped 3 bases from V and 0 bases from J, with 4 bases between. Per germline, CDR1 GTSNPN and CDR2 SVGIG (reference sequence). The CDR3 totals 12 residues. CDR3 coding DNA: TGTGCCTGGAGACTTAGCACAGATACGCAGTATTTT. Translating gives CAWRLSTDTQYF.

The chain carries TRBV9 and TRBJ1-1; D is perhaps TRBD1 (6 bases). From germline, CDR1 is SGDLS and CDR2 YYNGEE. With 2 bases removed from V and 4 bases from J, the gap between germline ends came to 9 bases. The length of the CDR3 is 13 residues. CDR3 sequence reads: CASSVAGATEAFF. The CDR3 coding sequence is TGTGCCAGCAGCGTGGCGGGGGCCACTGAAGCTTTCTTT.

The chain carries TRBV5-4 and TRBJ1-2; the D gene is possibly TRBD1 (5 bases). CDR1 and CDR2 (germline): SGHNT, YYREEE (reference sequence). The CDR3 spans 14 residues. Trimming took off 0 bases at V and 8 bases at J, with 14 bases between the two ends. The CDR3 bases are TGTGCCAGCAGCTTGGGACAGCAGGATTGGGGCTACACCTTC. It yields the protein CASSLGQQDWGYTF. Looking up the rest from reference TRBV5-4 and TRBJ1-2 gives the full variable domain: ETGVTQSPTHLIKTRGQQVTLRCSSQSGHNTVSWYQQALGQGPQFIFQYYREEENGRGNFPPRFSGLQFPNYSSELNVNALELDDSALYLCASSLGQQDWGYTFGSGTRLTVV.

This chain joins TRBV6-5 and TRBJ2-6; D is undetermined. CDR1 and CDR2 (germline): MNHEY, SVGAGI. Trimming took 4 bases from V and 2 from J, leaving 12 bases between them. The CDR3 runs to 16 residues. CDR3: CASSSRPSPGANVLTF. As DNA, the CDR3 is TGTGCCAGCAGTTCTAGACCCTCGCCTGGGGCCAACGTCCTGACTTTC.

For the CDR3, the DNA is TGTGCCAGCAGCAGACAGACAGGAGCTAACTATGGCTACACCTTC. It specifies CASSRQTGANYGYTF. The V gene is TRBV7-2, the J gene TRBJ1-2, with D possibly being TRBD1 (6 bases). Germline CDR1 is SGHTA and CDR2 is FQGNSA. Trimming pared 5 bases from V and 0 bases from J, leaving 13 bases between. The CDR3 has 15 residues. Complete variable domain (other parts from reference TRBV7-2 and TRBJ1-2): GAGVSQSPSNKVTEKGKDVELRCDPISGHTALYWYRQSLGQGLEFLIYFQGNSAPDKSGLPSDRFSAERTGGSVSTLTIQRTQQEDSAVYLCASSRQTGANYGYTFGSGTRLTVV.

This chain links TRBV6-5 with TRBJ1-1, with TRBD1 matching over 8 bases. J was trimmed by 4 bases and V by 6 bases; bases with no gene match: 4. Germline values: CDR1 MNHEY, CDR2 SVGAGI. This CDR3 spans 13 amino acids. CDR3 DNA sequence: TGTGCCAGCAGACAGGGGGTGGGCACTGAAGCTTTCTTT. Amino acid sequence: CASRQGVGTEAFF.

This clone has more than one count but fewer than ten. The CDR3 bases are TGTGCCAGCAGCAAGGGGGCGGATGAAAAACTGTTTTTT. Translating gives CASSKGADEKLFF. The gene calls are TRBV3-1 (or the pseudogene TRBV3-2) and TRBJ1-4, with 7 bases identical to TRBD1. Per germline, CDR1 LGHDT and CDR2 YNNKEL (reference sequence). After removal of 5 bases from V and 6 bases from J, the junction contained 3 bases not matched to a gene. This CDR3 spans 13 amino acids.

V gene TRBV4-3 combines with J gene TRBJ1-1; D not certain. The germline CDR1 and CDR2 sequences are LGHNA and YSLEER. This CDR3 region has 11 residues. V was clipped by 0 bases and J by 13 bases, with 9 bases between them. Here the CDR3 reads CASSQDMRNFF. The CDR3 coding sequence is TGCGCCAGCAGCCAAGATATGAGGAATTTCTTT.

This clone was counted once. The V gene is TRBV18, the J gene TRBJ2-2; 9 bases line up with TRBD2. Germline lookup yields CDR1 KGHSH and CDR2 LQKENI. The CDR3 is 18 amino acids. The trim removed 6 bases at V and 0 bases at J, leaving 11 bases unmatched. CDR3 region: CASSPLGAGGSNTGELFF. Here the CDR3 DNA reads TGTGCCAGCTCCCCCTTAGGAGCGGGGGGTTCGAACACCGGGGAGCTGTTTTTT.

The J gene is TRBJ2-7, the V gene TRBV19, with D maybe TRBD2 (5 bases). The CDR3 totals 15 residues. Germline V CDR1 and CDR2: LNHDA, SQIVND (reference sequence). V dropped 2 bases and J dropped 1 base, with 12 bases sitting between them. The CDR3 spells CASSIRGLGSYEQYF. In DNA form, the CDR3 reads TGTGCCAGTAGTATAAGAGGGCTCGGGTCCTACGAGCAGTACTTC.

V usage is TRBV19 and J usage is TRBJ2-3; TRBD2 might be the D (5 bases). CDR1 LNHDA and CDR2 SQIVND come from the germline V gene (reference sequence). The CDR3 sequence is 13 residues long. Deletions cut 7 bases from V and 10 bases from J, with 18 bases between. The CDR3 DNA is TGTGCCAGTACCCCTGGAACCCCCGGGGCGCAGTATTTT. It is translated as CASTPGTPGAQYF.

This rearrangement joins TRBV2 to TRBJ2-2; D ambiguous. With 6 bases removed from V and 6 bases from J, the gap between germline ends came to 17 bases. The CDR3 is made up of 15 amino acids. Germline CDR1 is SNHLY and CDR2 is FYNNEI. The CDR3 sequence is CASSDTRPPAGELFF. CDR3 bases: TGTGCCAGCAGCGATACGAGGCCCCCGGCCGGGGAGCTGTTTTTT.

CDR3 sequence: CASSASGQHNEQFF. The CDR3, as DNA: TGTGCCAGCAGCGCTAGTGGACAGCACAATGAGCAGTTCTTC. The J gene is TRBJ2-1, the V gene TRBV11-2; D perhaps matches TRBD1 (6 bases). From germline, CDR1 is SGHAT and CDR2 FQNNGV. The V gene lost 5 bases and the J gene lost 5 bases, with 13 bases spanning the gap. The CDR3 is 14 residues long.

CDR3 sequence: CASSLTSGTNTGELFF. In DNA form, the CDR3 reads TGTGCCAGCAGCTTGACTAGCGGGACGAACACCGGGGAGCTGTTTTTT. The chain has TRBV5-5 and TRBJ2-2; 10 bases line up with TRBD2. Germline CDR1 is SGHKS and CDR2 is YYEKEE (reference sequence). This CDR3 has 16 residues. V lost 1 base and J lost 0; bases outside the gene matches: 0.

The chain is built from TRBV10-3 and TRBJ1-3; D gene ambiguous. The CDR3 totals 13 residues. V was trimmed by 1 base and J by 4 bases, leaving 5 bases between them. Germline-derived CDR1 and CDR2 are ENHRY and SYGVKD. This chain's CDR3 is CAISEWRGNTIYF. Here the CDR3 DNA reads TGTGCCATCAGTGAGTGGCGGGGAAACACCATATATTTT.

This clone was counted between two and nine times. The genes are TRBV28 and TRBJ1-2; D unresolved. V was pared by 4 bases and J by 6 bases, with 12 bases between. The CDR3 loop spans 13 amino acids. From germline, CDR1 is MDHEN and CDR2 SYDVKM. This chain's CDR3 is CASSYNRENGYTF. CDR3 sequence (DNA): TGTGCCAGCAGTTATAATAGGGAGAATGGCTACACCTTC.